The 24 T cell receptor beta chains given below trace back to one sample, sequenced in a study of OX40 agonist ivuxolimab in advanced cancers. Assay used: immunoSEQ multiplex PCR; TCRdb lists only in-frame clones, some missing. This table has about 67,000 clones, around nine tenths appearing once. The starting material was CD4+ or CD8+ T cells sorted from blood, obtained in a trial of the OX40 agonist ivuxolimab. Receptors were obtained from an adult with an advanced solid tumor such as melanoma, head and neck, liver or kidney cancer.

This clone has just a few counts. The chain joins TRBV19 to TRBJ2-5, with a weak D call TRBD2 (6 bases). This CDR3 has 14 amino acids. Germline-derived CDR1 and CDR2 are LNHDA and SQIVND (reference sequence). The V end lost 4 bases, the J end lost 3 bases, and 12 bases lay between the germline ends. The chain's CDR3 is CASSTRRVEETQYF. CDR3 nucleotides: TGTGCCAGTAGTACCAGGAGGGTTGAAGAGACCCAGTACTTC.

This sequence joins TRBV15 and TRBJ2-1; D possibly corresponds to TRBD2 (6 bases). The CDR3 consists of 14 residues. Per germline, CDR1 LNHNV and CDR2 YYDKDF (reference sequence). The germline V and J ends were trimmed by 3 bases and 7 bases, with 13 bases remaining between them. The CDR3 DNA follows: TGTGCCACCAGCAGCGGGGGTGGGGCGAATGAGCAGTTCTTC. Protein: CATSSGGGANEQFF.

The chain is built from TRBV7-9 and TRBJ2-1; 9 nucleotides line up with TRBD2. The CDR3 is made up of 18 amino acids. CDR1 is SEHNR and CDR2 is FQNEAQ in the germline V gene (reference sequence). Trimming cost V 4 bases and J 1 base; bases outside gene matches: 11. CDR3 nucleotides: TGTGCCAGCAGCTCATCCGGGACTAGCAGCTTTTCCTACAATGAGCAGTTCTTC. This gives the protein CASSSSGTSSFSYNEQFF.

V is TRBV7-2 and J is TRBJ2-3; no firm D call. The CDR3 covers 15 residues. Trimming pared 0 bases from V and 2 bases from J, leaving 9 bases between. Germline V gives CDR1 SGHTA, CDR2 FQGNSA. DNA of the CDR3: TGTGCCAGCAGCTTAGCGTCCGCAATCACAGATACGCAGTATTTT. This translates into CASSLASAITDTQYF. Drawing the rest from reference TRBV7-2 and TRBJ2-3, the complete variable domain is GAGVSQSPSNKVTEKGKDVELRCDPISGHTALYWYRQSLGQGLEFLIYFQGNSAPDKSGLPSDRFSAERTGGSVSTLTIQRTQQEDSAVYLCASSLASAITDTQYFGPGTRLTVL.

This clone was picked up one time. In DNA, the CDR3 is TGTGCCAGCAGTTTCATCGGGTCTGCCGGACAGGGAAGTACTGAAGCTTTCTTT. The encoded protein is CASSFIGSAGQGSTEAFF. This chain uses TRBV28 with TRBJ1-1, with 8 nucleotides matching TRBD1. The CDR3 loop spans 18 amino acids. The germline CDR1 and CDR2 sequences are MDHEN and SYDVKM. V trimming: 3 bases; J trimming: 5 bases; junction bases outside the gene matches: 17.

This chain joins TRBV28 and TRBJ2-2; D gene uncertain. The CDR3 sequence is 15 residues long. Trimming took off 2 bases at V and 1 base at J, with 8 bases between the two ends. Germline CDR1 MDHEN, CDR2 SYDVKM. CDR3 amino acids: CASSLRTQNTGELFF. DNA of the CDR3: TGTGCCAGCAGTTTAAGGACCCAGAACACCGGGGAGCTGTTTTTT. The full variable domain, with the rest looked up from reference TRBV28 and TRBJ2-2, is DVKVTQSSRYLVKRTGEKVFLECVQDMDHENMFWYRQDPGLGLRLIYFSYDVKMKEKGDIPEGYSVSREKKERFSLILESASTNQTSMYLCASSLRTQNTGELFFGEGSRLTVL.

This clone has only a few counts. V usage is TRBV6-1 and J usage is TRBJ1-4; the D is unclear. The CDR3 covers 14 residues. The germline V and J ends were trimmed by 2 bases and 10 bases, with 14 bases remaining between them. CDR1 is MNHNS and CDR2 is SASEGT in the germline V gene. The CDR3 protein is CASSEITDGGKLFF. The CDR3 DNA reads as TGTGCCAGCAGTGAAATAACGGATGGCGGAAAACTGTTTTTT.

The chain combines TRBV5-1 with TRBJ2-7, with D perhaps being TRBD1 or TRBD2 (5 bases each). Trimming shortened V by 0 bases and J by 5 bases, and 9 bases separated the two germline ends. The germline V gene has CDR1 SGHRS and CDR2 YFSETQ. This CDR3 spans 13 amino acids. Written as DNA, the CDR3 is TGCGCCAGCAGCTTGGAGTGGGGGAACGAGCAGTACTTC. Its protein product is CASSLEWGNEQYF.

The rearrangement joins TRBV12-5 to TRBJ2-2, with unresolved D. The CDR3 length is 12 residues. Trimming took off 3 bases at V and 6 bases at J, with 5 bases between the two ends. Per germline, CDR1 LGHNT and CDR2 FRNRAP. CDR3 protein: CASGFSPGELFF. As DNA, the CDR3 is TGTGCTAGTGGTTTCTCCCCCGGGGAGCTGTTTTTT.

The rearrangement joins TRBV14 to TRBJ2-1; unclear D gene. V lost 2 bases and J 6 bases, leaving 5 bases between the germline ends. CDR1 and CDR2 (germline): SGHDN, FVKESK. This CDR3 comprises 12 residues. The CDR3 nucleotides read TGTGCCAGCAGCCAATACTTCAATGAGCAGTTCTTC. It codes for CASSQYFNEQFF.

This clone was picked up one time. J is TRBJ2-5 and V is TRBV6-6; tentatively, D is TRBD1 (5 bases). The germline V gene has CDR1 MNHNY and CDR2 SVGAGI (reference sequence). Trimming left V 6 bases short and J 2 bases short, with 13 bases between. The CDR3 is 14 residues long. CDR3 protein: CASRQLGQQETQYF. The CDR3 nucleotides read TGTGCCAGCAGGCAACTGGGGCAGCAAGAGACCCAGTACTTC.

The chain couples TRBV20-1 to TRBJ2-7; D gene unclear. Germline V CDR1 and CDR2: DFQATT, SNEGSKA (reference sequence). This CDR3 is 11 amino acids long. CDR3 sequence: CIRATDHEQYF. As DNA, the CDR3 is TGCATACGGGCAACGGACCACGAGCAGTACTTC.

The V call is TRBV6-1, the J call TRBJ2-7; the D gene is possibly TRBD2 (5 bases). CDR1 and CDR2 (germline): MNHNS, SASEGT. The V and J ends lost 1 base and 4 bases respectively, with 17 bases between them. The CDR3 sequence is 16 residues long. The CDR3 sequence: CASSEGPTSGGYEQYF. The CDR3 DNA reads TGTGCCAGCAGTGAAGGACCGACGAGCGGCGGGTACGAGCAGTACTTC.

The chain links TRBV12-5 to TRBJ1-3, with D possibly TRBD1 on 6 matching bases. V gave up 5 bases and J gave up 4 bases, with 24 bases separating them. The CDR3 contains 18 residues. CDR1 is LGHNT and CDR2 is FRNRAP in the germline V gene. This CDR3 is CASGPYLGGILTGNTIYF. CDR3 nucleotide sequence: TGTGCTAGTGGTCCCTACTTAGGGGGGATCCTAACCGGAAACACCATATATTTT.

The chain recombines TRBV6-6 with TRBJ1-1; D ambiguous. Per germline, CDR1 MNHNY and CDR2 SVGAGI (reference sequence). Deletions cut 5 bases from V and 4 bases from J, with 14 bases between. This CDR3 has 14 residues. The CDR3: CASSRRVLGTEAFF. As DNA, the CDR3 is TGTGCCAGCAGTCGTAGGGTTTTGGGCACTGAAGCTTTCTTT.

The rearrangement links TRBV5-1 to TRBJ1-1, with D maybe TRBD1 (5 bases). The V gene lost 3 bases and the J gene lost 2 bases, with 11 bases spanning the gap. Germline loops: CDR1 SGHRS, CDR2 YFSETQ. The CDR3 totals 14 residues. The CDR3 loop is CASSSGADNTEAFF. The CDR3 bases are TGCGCCAGCAGCTCCGGGGCGGACAACACTGAAGCTTTCTTT.

V and J are TRBV10-1 and TRBJ1-1; perhaps TRBD1 as D (6 bases). Trimming took 3 bases from V and 5 from J, leaving 19 bases between them. The CDR3 loop spans 16 amino acids. The germline CDR1 and CDR2 sequences are WNHNN and SYGVQD (reference sequence). The DNA for the CDR3 is TGCGCCAGCAGTGATGGGGGCCTGGGACCAAGGACTGAAGCTTTCTTT. Encoded protein: CASSDGGLGPRTEAFF.

The count of this clone is one. This chain links TRBV5-4 with TRBJ1-2; D might be TRBD1 (6 bases). Per germline, CDR1 SGHNT and CDR2 YYREEE (reference sequence). Between the trimmed V and J ends, which lost 3 bases and 2 bases, there was a span of 11 bases. This CDR3 comprises 14 residues. The CDR3 sequence is CASSWGQGNYGYTF. DNA of the CDR3: TGTGCCAGCAGCTGGGGACAAGGGAACTATGGCTACACCTTC. The full variable domain, completed using reference TRBV5-4 and TRBJ1-2, is ETGVTQSPTHLIKTRGQQVTLRCSSQSGHNTVSWYQQALGQGPQFIFQYYREEENGRGNFPPRFSGLQFPNYSSELNVNALELDDSALYLCASSWGQGNYGYTFGSGTRLTVV.

The CDR3 nucleotides are TGTGCCAGCAGTGAGACTAGTTCCGAGCAGTACTTC. This translates into CASSETSSEQYF. The chain recombines TRBV2 with TRBJ2-7, with D possibly matching TRBD2 (6 bases). Trimming removed 3 bases at V and 6 bases at J, with 9 bases between. CDR1 is SNHLY, CDR2 FYNNEI, per germline. CDR3 length: 12 residues.

The CDR3 DNA sequence: TGTGCCAGCAGCTCGACCTTAGAGGAGGGATTTAACTATGGCTACACCTTC. Amino acids: CASSSTLEEGFNYGYTF. The chain couples TRBV5-6 to TRBJ1-2; D gene unclear. V lost 3 bases, J lost 1 base, and 19 bases lay in between. The CDR3 totals 17 residues. Germline-derived CDR1 and CDR2 are SGHDT and YYEEEE.

This chain links TRBV10-2 with TRBJ2-7; a weak D match, TRBD2 (6 bases). This CDR3 has 13 residues. The germline V gene encodes CDR1 WSHSY and CDR2 SAAADI. V was shortened by 9 bases and J by 2 bases, with 14 bases between the two germline ends. The CDR3 DNA is TGCGCCAGTAAGCGGGCCTCAACCTACGAGCAGTACTTC. This gives the protein CASKRASTYEQYF.

J is TRBJ2-3 and V is TRBV5-4; 10 bases line up with TRBD1. The CDR3 is 16 residues long. CDR1 SGHNT and CDR2 YYREEE come from the germline V gene (reference sequence). V lost 4 bases and J lost 3; bases outside the gene matches: 8. The CDR3 sequence is CASSPGQGLGTDTQYF. The CDR3 DNA reads as TGTGCCAGCAGCCCGGGACAGGGGTTAGGTACAGATACGCAGTATTTT.

The chain couples TRBV5-1 to TRBJ2-1, with D unresolved. This CDR3 is built from 14 residues. CDR1 is SGHRS and CDR2 is YFSETQ in the germline V gene. Trimming pared 3 bases from V and 7 bases from J, leaving 14 bases between. CDR3 loop: CASSSPPELNEQFF. In DNA form, the CDR3 reads TGCGCCAGCAGCTCCCCACCAGAACTAAATGAGCAGTTCTTC.

This chain uses TRBV6-5 with TRBJ2-5; D unclear. V was clipped by 0 bases and J by 1 base, with 12 bases between them. This CDR3 has 16 amino acids. CDR1 and CDR2 (germline): MNHEY, SVGAGI. DNA of the CDR3: TGTGCCAGCAGTTACTCAATCGACGGAATCCAAGAGACCCAGTACTTC. Translation gives CASSYSIDGIQETQYF.